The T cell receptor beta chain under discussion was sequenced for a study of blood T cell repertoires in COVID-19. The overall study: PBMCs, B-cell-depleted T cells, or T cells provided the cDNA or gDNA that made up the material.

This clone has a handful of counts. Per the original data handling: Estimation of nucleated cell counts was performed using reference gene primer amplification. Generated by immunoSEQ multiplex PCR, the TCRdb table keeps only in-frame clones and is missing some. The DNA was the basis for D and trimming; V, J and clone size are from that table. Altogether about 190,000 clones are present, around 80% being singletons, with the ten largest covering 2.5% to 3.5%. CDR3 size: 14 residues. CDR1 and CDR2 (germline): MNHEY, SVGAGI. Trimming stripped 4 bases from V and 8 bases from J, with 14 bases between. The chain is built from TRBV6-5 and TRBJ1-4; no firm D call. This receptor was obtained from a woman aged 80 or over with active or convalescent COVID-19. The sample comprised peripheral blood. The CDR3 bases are TGTGCCAGCAGTTCATCAGGTTCGTGGGAAAAACTGTTTTTT. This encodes CASSSSGSWEKLFF.